Sequencing of this T cell receptor (beta chain) was carried out in a study of CD8+CD57+ T cells in acquired aplastic anemia. V shed 5 bases and J shed 3 bases, with 10 bases lying between them. The CDR3 spans 12 residues. Germline values: CDR1 DFQATT, CDR2 SNEGSKA (reference sequence). For CDR3 and TCR beta VDJ profiling, genomic DNA was the template used. TCRdb reprocessed the reads via MiXCR and lists one record per CDR3 protein. The sample holds about 270,000 distinct CDR3 sequences, 45% to 65% seen once. This clonotype came up many times. Sequencing was carried out using sorted CD4+, CD8+, or CD8+CD57+ T cells (not recorded which) from PBMCs. The receptor's source is a human donor with severe aplastic anemia or a healthy control (not recorded which). V usage is TRBV20-1 and J usage is TRBJ1-2; D ambiguous. The CDR3, as DNA: TGCAGTGCTTCCGACGGATACTATGGCTACACCTTC. Translating it yields CSASDGYYGYTF.